This is a list of T cell receptor beta chains from one sample in a study of shared clonotypes between healthy human individuals. The table came from immunoSEQ multiplex PCR; TCRdb's copy has only in-frame clones and leaves some out. The table has about 2.1 million clones, about 93% seen once. The specimen was naive CD8+ T cells from PBMCs. These receptors were taken from a man aged 18-30 years in good health. Some clones in this sample may be carry-over from other donors' samples. The CDR3 runs from the conserved cysteine through the conserved F or W. A D gene is named only where the DNA matches it firmly. Not all rows give a size; the values are once, few, many and, for expanded clones, a class.

CASSLGDYFPYNEQFF,TGTGCCAGCAGCTTAGGGGACTACTTCCCCTACAATGAGCAGTTCTTC,TRBD2,16,TRBV7-8,TRBJ2-1,-
CAISGAGATEAFF,TGTGCCATCAGTGGGGCGGGGGCCACTGAAGCTTTCTTT,-,13,TRBV10-3,TRBJ1-1,-
CASSFPGTAYGYTF,TGTGCCAGCAGCTTCCCCGGGACAGCCTATGGCTACACCTTC,TRBD1,14,TRBV5-5,TRBJ1-2,-
CASSPRDGSGGRYGYTF,TGTGCCAGCAGCCCCAGGGATGGGTCAGGGGGCCGGTATGGCTACACCTTC,TRBD1,17,TRBV9,TRBJ1-2,-
CASSSGQGAYEQYF,TGTGCCAGCAGCTCGGGACAGGGAGCCTACGAGCAGTACTTC,TRBD1,14,TRBV7-9,TRBJ2-7,-
CASKGDRGPYEQYF,TGTGCCAGCAAGGGGGACAGGGGGCCCTACGAGCAGTACTTC,TRBD1,14,TRBV2,TRBJ2-7,-
CASSQNAPMSGGGGYTF,TGCGCCAGCAGCCAAAATGCTCCGATGTCAGGGGGGGGCGGCTACACCTTC,TRBD1,17,TRBV4-3,TRBJ1-2,once
CASSANYRDSSYNEQFF,TGTGCCAGCAGCGCCAATTACAGGGATAGCTCCTACAATGAGCAGTTCTTC,-,17,TRBV9,TRBJ2-1,-
CATLGGRAKDEQFF,TGTGCCACACTAGGCGGGAGGGCCAAGGATGAGCAGTTCTTC,TRBD2,14,TRBV2,TRBJ2-1,-
CASSETRTYSNQPQHF,TGTGCCAGCAGCGAGACGAGGACATATAGCAATCAGCCCCAGCATTTT,-,16,TRBV21-1,TRBJ1-5,-
CSVQTGPAFF,TGCAGCGTTCAGACAGGCCCGGCTTTCTTT,-,10,TRBV29-1,TRBJ1-1,few
CASSLFGHRSGNEQYF,TGTGCCAGCAGTCTATTCGGGCACAGGTCTGGCAACGAGCAGTACTTC,-,16,TRBV14,TRBJ2-7,-
CATSRVSGTNAYEQYF,TGTGCCACCAGCAGAGTTTCGGGGACTAATGCCTACGAGCAGTACTTC,TRBD2,16,TRBV15,TRBJ2-7,-
CASSWNSPEQFF,TGTGCCAGCAGCTGGAACTCCCCCGAGCAGTTCTTC,-,12,TRBV11-2,TRBJ2-1,once
CASMYGSGGDIQYF,TGTGCCAGCATGTACGGGAGTGGGGGGGACATTCAGTACTTC,TRBD2,14,TRBV2,TRBJ2-4,-
CANLRSNYGYTF,TGTGCCAATTTAAGGTCTAACTATGGCTACACCTTC,-,12,TRBV27,TRBJ1-2,-
CASSLGPLTSNQPQHF,TGTGCCAGCAGCTTAGGCCCACTGACTAGCAATCAGCCCCAGCATTTT,-,16,TRBV13,TRBJ1-5,-
CASSLRGPMGTEAFF,TGTGCCAGCAGTTTACGCGGGCCTATGGGCACTGAAGCTTTCTTT,-,15,TRBV27,TRBJ1-1,-
CAKRRGEQFF,TGTGCAAAGCGACGAGGTGAGCAGTTCTTC,-,10,TRBV27,TRBJ2-1,-
CASSEAGYGTDTQYF,TGTGCCAGCAGTGAAGCGGGATATGGCACAGATACGCAGTATTTT,TRBD2,15,TRBV9,TRBJ2-3,-
CASSPDTGELFF,TGTGCCAGCAGCCCAGACACCGGGGAGCTGTTTTTT,-,12,TRBV9,TRBJ2-2,-
CASSSGAGGYEQYF,TGTGCCAGCAGTTCAGGAGCGGGCGGATACGAGCAGTACTTC,-,14,TRBV27,TRBJ2-7,-
CASSLQPGTSGSNEQFF,TGTGCCAGTAGTCTGCAACCAGGGACTAGCGGGAGCAATGAGCAGTTCTTC,TRBD2,17,TRBV19,TRBJ2-1,once
CASSLSKNQPQHF,TGTGCCAGCAGCTTATCCAAGAATCAGCCCCAGCATTTT,-,13,TRBV11-2,TRBJ1-5,few
CASSSKTGSLYEQYF,TGTGCCAGCAGTTCAAAGACCGGCTCTCTCTACGAGCAGTACTTC,-,15,TRBV28,TRBJ2-7,-
CASSLVSSGNTIYF,TGTGCCAGCAGCTTAGTCAGCTCTGGAAACACCATATATTTT,-,14,TRBV11-2,TRBJ1-3,-
CASSPRGSGDTDTQYF,TGTGCCAGCAGCCCCAGGGGTAGCGGGGACACAGATACGCAGTATTTT,TRBD2,16,TRBV7-8,TRBJ2-3,-
CASSILGGGSNEKLFF,TGTGCCAGTAGTATTCTTGGGGGCGGCTCTAATGAAAAACTGTTTTTT,-,16,TRBV19,TRBJ1-4,once